What follows are 11 T cell receptor beta chains derived from one specimen sequenced in a study of shared clonotypes between healthy human individuals. In the naive CD8 group, cells lacked CD45RO and were positively selected for CCR7, so terminally differentiated effector memory CD45RA+ cells were left out. Sequencing was performed with immunoSEQ multiplex PCR; in TCRdb, only in-frame clones are kept and a portion is missing. The profile shows under 1 million clones, around 92% of them singletons. The sequenced sample consisted of naive CD8+ T cells sorted from blood. The receptor source for this set is a man aged 25-40 years in good health.

The chain recombines TRBV29-1 with TRBJ2-5; D tentatively fits TRBD1 or TRBD2 (6 bases each). This CDR3 has 14 amino acids. Germline V gene lookup returns CDR1 SQVTM and CDR2 ANQGSEA. Trimming pared 3 bases from V and 4 bases from J, leaving 15 bases between. The DNA for the CDR3 is TGCAGCGTTGACGGGGGCGTAGGACCAGAGACCCAGTACTTC. Protein: CSVDGGVGPETQYF.

The chain joins TRBV14 to TRBJ1-2; D perhaps matches TRBD1 (5 bases). V was shortened by 5 bases and J by 4 bases, with 17 bases between the two germline ends. The CDR3 consists of 15 residues. CDR1 SGHDN and CDR2 FVKESK come from the germline V gene. The CDR3 sequence: CASSKKTDSAYGYTF. The CDR3 DNA reads TGTGCCAGCAGCAAGAAGACAGATTCGGCCTATGGCTACACCTTC. Looking up the rest from reference TRBV14 and TRBJ1-2 gives the full variable domain: EAGVTQFPSHSVIEKGQTVTLRCDPISGHDNLYWYRRVMGKEIKFLLHFVKESKQDESGMPNNRFLAERTGGTYSTLKVQPAELEDSGVYFCASSKKTDSAYGYTFGSGTRLTVV.

The chain recombines TRBV2 with TRBJ1-1; no definite D call. Germline CDR1 reads SNHLY; CDR2 reads FYNNEI. Trimming took 11 bases from V and 4 from J, leaving 11 bases between them. The CDR3 is made up of 11 amino acids. The CDR3 DNA is TGTGCCTGCCTAGTTGGCACTGAAGCTTTCTTT. Translating it yields CACLVGTEAFF.

This chain connects TRBV5-1 to TRBJ2-1; the match to TRBD2 covers 9 bases. V lost 0 bases and J lost 6; bases outside the gene matches: 4. Looked up from germline, CDR1 is SGHRS and CDR2 is YFSETQ. This CDR3 spans 15 amino acids. CDR3: CASSLGSGRINEQFF. The CDR3 DNA reads as TGCGCCAGCAGCTTGGGTAGCGGGAGAATCAATGAGCAGTTCTTC. The full variable domain, with the rest looked up from reference TRBV5-1 and TRBJ2-1, is KAGVTQTPRYLIKTRGQQVTLSCSPISGHRSVSWYQQTPGQGLQFLFEYFSETQRNKGNFPGRFSGRQFSNSRSEMNVSTLELGDSALYLCASSLGSGRINEQFFGPGTRLTVL.

The V gene is TRBV4-1, the J gene TRBJ2-3, with a weak D call TRBD1 (5 bases). The CDR3 contains 14 residues. Germline assignment: CDR1 MGHRA and CDR2 YSYEKL. The germline V and J ends were trimmed by 1 base and 1 base, with 6 bases remaining between them. The CDR3 nucleotides read TGCGCCAGCAGCCAAGGGACACGCACAGATACGCAGTATTTT. It codes for CASSQGTRTDTQYF.

This CDR3 reads CASSGRVDEQYF. The CDR3 coding sequence is TGTGCCAGCAGCGGGAGGGTCGACGAGCAGTACTTC. This sequence joins TRBV27 and TRBJ2-7, with 8 positions matching TRBD2. CDR3 size: 12 residues. Trimming took 6 bases from V and 5 from J; bases not matched to a gene: 3. CDR1 is MNHEY and CDR2 is SMNVEV in the germline V gene (reference sequence).

This chain uses TRBV6-1 with TRBJ2-7; possibly TRBD2 for D (6 bases). This CDR3 region has 16 residues. Germline lookup yields CDR1 MNHNS and CDR2 SASEGT. The V and J ends lost 0 bases and 4 bases respectively, with 16 bases between them. CDR3 coding DNA: TGTGCCAGCAGTGAAGCGCGCGTTGCTAGCGTATACGAGCAGTACTTC. Amino acids: CASSEARVASVYEQYF.

This chain joins TRBV15 and TRBJ2-7, with a tentative D call TRBD2 (6 bases). CDR1 LNHNV and CDR2 YYDKDF come from the germline V gene (reference sequence). The CDR3 consists of 13 residues. The V end lost 3 bases, the J end lost 2 bases, and 8 bases lay between the germline ends. CDR3 protein: CATSSGLPYEQYF. For the CDR3, the DNA is TGTGCCACCAGCAGTGGACTACCCTACGAGCAGTACTTC.

The rearrangement uses TRBV4-1 and TRBJ2-5, with 14 bases lining up with TRBD2. The CDR3 loop spans 16 amino acids. Germline lookup yields CDR1 MGHRA and CDR2 YSYEKL. V was clipped by 0 bases and J by 4 bases; unmatched bases: 1. Here the CDR3 reads CASSQEGTSGRETQYF. The DNA of the CDR3 is TGCGCCAGCAGCCAAGAGGGGACTAGCGGGAGAGAGACCCAGTACTTC.

The chain couples TRBV4-1 to TRBJ2-7; 7 bases fit TRBD1. The CDR3 spans 15 residues. V gave up 1 base and J gave up 3 bases; unmatched junction bases: 6. CDR1 and CDR2 from the germline V gene are MGHRA and YSYEKL. CDR3 nucleotides: TGCGCCAGCAGCCAAGGGATAACAGGGGACTACGAGCAGTACTTC. This codes for CASSQGITGDYEQYF.

The J gene is TRBJ2-5, the V gene TRBV6-5, with TRBD1 matching 8 bases. V lost 2 bases, J lost 4 bases, and 9 bases stayed unmatched. The CDR3 extends over 16 amino acids. Germline CDR1 MNHEY, CDR2 SVGAGI. The CDR3 here is CASSYGYQGAGETQYF. DNA of the CDR3: TGTGCCAGCAGTTACGGATACCAGGGGGCTGGAGAGACCCAGTACTTC.